One sample yielded the 27 T cell receptor beta chains listed below, sequenced in a study of shared clonotypes between healthy human individuals. Assay used: immunoSEQ multiplex PCR; TCRdb lists only in-frame clones, some missing. The profile shows 600,000 to 750,000 clones, about 78% of them singletons. The source material was memory CD4+ T cells sorted from blood. Documented subset: CD45RA-negative fraction. These receptors originate from a woman aged 30 to 39 in good health.

This clone was counted between two and nine times. This chain joins TRBV7-2 and TRBJ1-2, with 7 bases lining up with TRBD1. The CDR3 totals 15 residues. Germline V CDR1 and CDR2: SGHTA, FQGNSA. Trimming removed 5 bases from V and 5 bases from J; junction bases left unmatched: 11. CDR3 nucleotide sequence: TGTGCCAGCAGCGCACAACGGGACAGTCTTTATGGCTACACCTTC. Translating it yields CASSAQRDSLYGYTF.

The chain joins TRBV19 to TRBJ2-1; tentatively, D is TRBD2 (6 bases). Germline CDR1 LNHDA, CDR2 SQIVND (reference sequence). The CDR3 sequence is 14 residues long. The ends were cut back, 9 bases at V and 5 bases at J, with 17 bases in the middle. CDR3 bases: TGTGCCAGCCGACTAGAGGGCGAGCACAATGAGCAGTTCTTC. Amino acid sequence: CASRLEGEHNEQFF.

This chain uses TRBV6-5 with TRBJ2-1; D may be TRBD1 or TRBD2 (5 bases each). Trimming shortened V by 6 bases and J by 14 bases, and 17 bases separated the two germline ends. Germline V lookup: CDR1 MNHEY, CDR2 SVGAGI. This CDR3 has 12 amino acids. CDR3 loop: CASSPTPGRKFF. CDR3 in DNA: TGTGCCAGCAGCCCCACGCCGGGACGGAAGTTCTTC.

The rearrangement joins TRBV6-5 to TRBJ2-2; D uncertain. The germline V and J ends were trimmed by 6 bases and 3 bases, with 8 bases remaining between them. Germline V gene lookup returns CDR1 MNHEY and CDR2 SVGAGI. This CDR3 has 13 amino acids. The CDR3 nucleotides are TGTGCCAGCAGAAGGGTCGACACCGGGGAGCTGTTTTTT. Translating gives CASRRVDTGELFF.

The CDR3 sequence: CASSSGQGSWETQYF. As DNA, the CDR3 is TGTGCCAGCAGCTCAGGACAGGGGTCGTGGGAGACCCAGTACTTC. The rearrangement joins TRBV7-8 to TRBJ2-5; 9 nucleotides line up with TRBD1. This CDR3 contains 15 residues. Germline V gene data show CDR1 as SGHVS and CDR2 as FQNEAQ. V lost 4 bases to trimming and J lost 5 bases; unmatched junction nucleotides: 8.

Only a few counts were recorded for this clone. The chain combines TRBV11-2 with TRBJ2-7, with D unresolved. Germline loops: CDR1 SGHAT, CDR2 FQNNGV. This CDR3 has 12 amino acids. V was shortened by 1 base and J by 4 bases, with 5 bases between the two germline ends. The CDR3 DNA follows: TGTGCCAGCAGCTTAGGTCAGTACGAGCAGTACTTC. Its translation: CASSLGQYEQYF.

The genes are TRBV5-1 and TRBJ2-1, with 8 bases matching TRBD2. From germline, CDR1 is SGHRS and CDR2 YFSETQ. V lost 5 bases to trimming and J lost 0 bases; unmatched junction nucleotides: 4. CDR3 length equals 15 residues. The chain's CDR3 is CASRTSASSYNEQFF. The CDR3 nucleotides are TGCGCCAGCAGGACTAGCGCGAGCTCCTACAATGAGCAGTTCTTC.

The V gene is TRBV19, the J gene TRBJ2-1; D is perhaps TRBD2 (6 bases). Germline V gene data show CDR1 as LNHDA and CDR2 as SQIVND (reference sequence). The germline V and J ends were trimmed by 5 bases and 3 bases, with 11 bases remaining between them. CDR3 length equals 14 residues. Written as DNA, the CDR3 is TGTGCCAGTAGTCCAAGACTAGACTACAATGAGCAGTTCTTC. It is translated as CASSPRLDYNEQFF.

The chain employs TRBV5-8 and TRBJ1-3; D gene ambiguous. The CDR3 sequence is 13 residues long. Germline V gene sequence: CDR1 SGHTS, CDR2 YDEGEE. The V and J ends lost 2 bases and 3 bases respectively, with 6 bases between them. The chain's CDR3 is CASSLAGGNTIYF. The DNA of the CDR3 is TGTGCCAGCAGCTTAGCTGGTGGAAACACCATATATTTT.

The chain joins TRBV27 to TRBJ2-1; 10 nucleotides align to TRBD1. Looked up from germline, CDR1 is MNHEY and CDR2 is SMNVEV (reference sequence). The CDR3 loop spans 17 amino acids. Germline trimming cut 5 bases from V and 4 bases from J; bases unmatched to any gene: 11. The DNA for the CDR3 is TGTGCCAGCAGTCCGGGGACAGGGGTCTCCCTATACAATGAGCAGTTCTTC. Protein sequence: CASSPGTGVSLYNEQFF.

DNA for the CDR3: TGCAGCGTCGGGACTAGCGGGATAGGGCCCCAAGAGACCCAGTACTTC. Protein sequence: CSVGTSGIGPQETQYF. The rearrangement joins TRBV29-1 to TRBJ2-5; 13 nucleotides line up with TRBD2. Germline loops: CDR1 SQVTM, CDR2 ANQGSEA. Trimming took 6 bases from V and 1 from J; bases not matched to a gene: 8. The CDR3 length is 16 residues.

The chain carries TRBV5-1 and TRBJ2-1; TRBD2 aligns across 15 bases. The V gene end was trimmed by 3 bases and the J gene end by 10 bases; junction bases not matched to a gene: 5. The germline V gene encodes CDR1 SGHRS and CDR2 YFSETQ. CDR3 size: 15 residues. The CDR3, as DNA: TGCGCCAGCAGCTGGACTAGCGGGAGGGAGGGCGAGCAGTTCTTC. This encodes CASSWTSGREGEQFF.

The CDR3 protein is CASSRQGEGSYNEQFF. Written as DNA, the CDR3 is TGTGCCAGCAGCCGACAGGGGGAGGGGTCCTACAATGAGCAGTTCTTC. The chain couples TRBV4-2 to TRBJ2-1; 9 bases map to TRBD1. The CDR3 runs to 16 residues. V lost 4 bases and J lost 1; bases outside the gene matches: 5. Per germline, CDR1 LGHNA and CDR2 YNFKEQ.

The chain is built from TRBV4-1 and TRBJ2-7; D gene unclear. Trimming pared 0 bases from V and 2 bases from J, leaving 8 bases between. From germline, CDR1 is MGHRA and CDR2 YSYEKL. This CDR3 is built from 14 residues. The CDR3, as DNA: TGCGCCAGCAGCCAAGATGCCTCCGCCTACGAGCAGTACTTC. It codes for CASSQDASAYEQYF.

The J gene is TRBJ2-3, the V gene TRBV9; 8 bases map to TRBD2. The CDR3 is made up of 14 amino acids. Germline values: CDR1 SGDLS, CDR2 YYNGEE. Germline trimming cut 4 bases from V and 2 bases from J; bases unmatched to any gene: 3. CDR3 protein: CASSTSGFTDTQYF. CDR3 DNA: TGTGCCAGCAGCACTAGCGGATTCACAGATACGCAGTATTTT.

This chain links TRBV18 with TRBJ1-1, with TRBD1 matching over 7 bases. V was clipped by 6 bases and J by 10 bases; unmatched bases: 8. This CDR3 is built from 12 residues. Germline assignment: CDR1 KGHSH and CDR2 LQKENI. CDR3 in DNA: TGTGCCAGCTCCCCTGACAGGGAAGGAGCTTTCTTT. Its translation: CASSPDREGAFF. Combining the CDR3 with reference TRBV18 and TRBJ1-1 gives the whole variable domain NAGVMQNPRHLVRRRGQEARLRCSPMKGHSHVYWYRQLPEEGLKFMVYLQKENIIDESGMPKERFSAEFPKEGPSILRIQQVVRGDSAAYFCASSPDREGAFFGQGTRLTVV.

V gene TRBV6-6 combines with J gene TRBJ2-7; 8 nucleotides line up with TRBD1. The CDR3 is made up of 13 amino acids. Looked up from germline, CDR1 is MNHNY and CDR2 is SVGAGI (reference sequence). The ends lost 4 bases at V and 4 bases at J; junction bases unmatched: 3. The CDR3 is CASSLRQGYEQYF. Here the CDR3 DNA reads TGTGCCAGCAGTTTGAGACAGGGGTACGAGCAGTACTTC.

V is TRBV7-9 and J is TRBJ1-1; TRBD1 is a possible D gene (6 bases). This CDR3 contains 13 residues. V was clipped by 4 bases and J by 7 bases, with 13 bases between them. Germline values: CDR1 SEHNR, CDR2 FQNEAQ (reference sequence). In DNA form, the CDR3 reads TGTGCCAGCAGCTGGGAACAGGGCCTTGAAGCTTTCTTT. Translated, it gives CASSWEQGLEAFF.

Comment on this clone: Since a much larger clone is just one base distant, this may be a read error. This CDR3 is CASSLARAYEQYF. The CDR3 nucleotides read TGTGCCAGCAGCTTGGCGAGAGCCTACGAGCAGTACTTC. The rearrangement joins TRBV5-5 to TRBJ2-7, with unresolved D. The CDR3 length is 13 residues. Between the trimmed V and J ends, which lost 0 bases and 2 bases, there was a span of 6 bases. In germline, CDR1 is SGHKS, CDR2 YYEKEE (reference sequence).

Concerning this clone: Other DNA sequences in this sample translate to the same CDR3. The chain couples TRBV5-1 to TRBJ1-3; TRBD1 might be the D (6 bases). V was pared by 5 bases and J by 1 base, with 10 bases between. CDR1 SGHRS and CDR2 YFSETQ come from the germline V gene. This CDR3 is built from 14 residues. The CDR3 sequence: CASSTGTSGNTIYF. Here the CDR3 DNA reads TGCGCCAGCAGTACCGGGACATCTGGAAACACCATATATTTT.

The chain carries TRBV6-6 and TRBJ2-7, with D uncertain. CDR3 length: 12 residues. Trimming took off 5 bases at V and 4 bases at J, with 9 bases between the two ends. From germline, CDR1 is MNHNY and CDR2 SVGAGI (reference sequence). The CDR3 sequence: CASSTQRYEQYF. DNA for the CDR3: TGTGCCAGCAGTACCCAGAGATACGAGCAGTACTTC.

This clone appeared a few times. The chain has TRBV5-1 and TRBJ2-1; 8 positions match TRBD1. The CDR3 is 14 amino acids. Germline CDR1 is SGHRS and CDR2 is YFSETQ. With V trimmed by 4 bases and J by 4 bases, 4 bases remained unmatched. The CDR3 protein is CASSETGVYNEQFF. The DNA of the CDR3 is TGCGCCAGCAGCGAGACAGGGGTTTACAATGAGCAGTTCTTC.

For the CDR3, the DNA is TGTGCCAGCAGGTGGGACAGGGGGCGCTCCTACGAGCAGTACTTC. It encodes CASRWDRGRSYEQYF. The chain couples TRBV5-6 to TRBJ2-7; 12 bases fit TRBD1. Trimming cost V 5 bases and J 0 bases; bases outside gene matches: 3. The CDR3 extends over 15 amino acids. In germline, CDR1 is SGHDT, CDR2 YYEEEE.

In nucleotides, the CDR3 is TGTGCCAGCAGCTTTTATCAAAATGCGAACACCGGGGAGCTGTTTTTT. It is translated as CASSFYQNANTGELFF. This sequence joins TRBV7-3 and TRBJ2-2, with no clear D. Germline CDR1 is SGHTA and CDR2 is FQGTGA. V was shortened by 3 bases and J by 0 bases, with 11 bases between the two germline ends. This CDR3 spans 16 amino acids. Combining the CDR3 with reference TRBV7-3 and TRBJ2-2 gives the whole variable domain GAGVSQTPSNKVTEKGKYVELRCDPISGHTALYWYRQSLGQGPEFLIYFQGTGAADDSGLPNDRFFAVRPEGSVSTLKIQRTERGDSAVYLCASSFYQNANTGELFFGEGSRLTVL.

The CDR3 here is CASSPTSGKNGELFF. CDR3 bases: TGTGCCAGCAGCCCCACTAGCGGGAAGAACGGGGAGCTGTTTTTT. The chain has TRBV14 and TRBJ2-2; TRBD2 matches 10 bases. The CDR3 runs to 15 residues. V was pared by 4 bases and J by 7 bases, with 6 bases of the junction left unmatched. Germline-derived CDR1 and CDR2 are SGHDN and FVKESK.

The chain joins TRBV10-3 to TRBJ2-3; no clear D gene. The CDR3 totals 13 residues. V lost 6 bases and J lost 0, with 7 bases in between. Germline V gene data show CDR1 as ENHRY and CDR2 as SYGVKD. As DNA, the CDR3 is TGTGCCATCAGCAGGATTAGCACAGATACGCAGTATTTT. Its protein product is CAISRISTDTQYF.

V gene TRBV30 combines with J gene TRBJ2-1; TRBD2 matches at 10 bases. From germline, CDR1 is GTSNPN and CDR2 SVGIG (reference sequence). V shed 3 bases and J 4 bases; nucleotides not matched to a gene: 6. CDR3 length equals 15 residues. CDR3 region: CAWSRASGSYNEQFF. The DNA for the CDR3 is TGTGCCTGGAGCAGGGCTAGCGGGAGTTACAATGAGCAGTTCTTC. The variable domain in full, with the rest retrieved from reference TRBV30 and TRBJ2-1, is SQTIHQWPATLVQPVGSPLSLECTVEGTSNPNLYWYRQAAGRGLQLLFYSVGIGQISSEVPQNLSASRPQDRQFILSSKKLLLSDSGFYLCAWSRASGSYNEQFFGPGTRLTVL.